These 25 T cell receptor beta chains came from one sample sequenced in a study of cytomegalovirus exposure and HLA in healthy donors. The PCR contained 60 Vbeta and 13 Jbeta primers. Here immunoSEQ multiplex PCR was the method, and the copy in TCRdb shows in-frame clones only, minus some. The sample holds fewer than 150,000 clones, about three quarters seen once. Specimen: PBMCs. These receptors came from a man younger than 35 in good health and CMV-seronegative.

The V call is TRBV11-2, the J call TRBJ1-2; no firm D call. V dropped 4 bases and J dropped 4 bases, with 16 bases sitting between them. In germline, CDR1 is SGHAT, CDR2 FQNNGV. The CDR3 is 15 residues long. CDR3 protein: CASSSRRTALYGYTF. Written as DNA, the CDR3 is TGTGCCAGCAGCTCACGAAGGACTGCTCTCTATGGCTACACCTTC.

V is TRBV7-3 and J is TRBJ2-2; 7 bases match TRBD1. This CDR3 is built from 17 residues. V gave up 7 bases and J gave up 0 bases; unmatched junction bases: 11. Looked up from germline, CDR1 is SGHTA and CDR2 is FQGTGA. The CDR3 loop is CASKQGQANTNTGELFF. CDR3 nucleotides: TGTGCCAGCAAACAGGGGCAGGCCAACACGAACACCGGGGAGCTGTTTTTT.

The chain combines TRBV29-1 with TRBJ1-2; tentative D call: TRBD1 (6 bases). The CDR3 length is 12 residues. V lost 4 bases and J lost 5, with 11 bases in between. Germline V CDR1 and CDR2: SQVTM, ANQGSEA. The CDR3 DNA reads TGCAGCGTTGTTGACCAGGGGTATGGCTACACCTTC. This codes for CSVVDQGYGYTF.

This clone is a singleton in its sample. One junction end does not reproduce the germline sequence, and a read error may be involved. The genes are TRBV5-6 and TRBJ2-7; 7 nucleotides agree with TRBD1. The CDR3 consists of 12 residues. CDR1 is SGHDT, CDR2 YYEEEE, per germline. CDR3 region: CASSLAEGAGDF. CDR3 bases: TGTGCCAGCAGCTTAGCCGAGGGGGCCGGAGACTTC. Complete variable domain (other parts from reference TRBV5-6 and TRBJ2-7): DAGVTQSPTHLIKTRGQQVTLRCSPKSGHDTVSWYQQALGQGPQFIFQYYEEEERQRGNFPDRFSGHQFPNYSSELNVNALLLGDSALYLCASSLAEGAGDFGPGTRLTVT.

CDR3 DNA sequence: TGTGCCAGCTCACCAGGAGGCGGGGGGCGCTCCTACGAGCAGTACTTC. This sequence encodes CASSPGGGGRSYEQYF. This rearrangement joins TRBV18 to TRBJ2-7; 8 positions match TRBD2. With V trimmed by 2 bases and J by 0 bases, 6 bases remained unmatched. This CDR3 has 16 residues. From germline, CDR1 is KGHSH and CDR2 LQKENI.

This clone was seen a handful of times. CDR3 in amino acids: CAWIPRGGETQYF. The CDR3 DNA follows: TGTGCCTGGATTCCCCGGGGTGGAGAGACCCAGTACTTC. The chain links TRBV30 to TRBJ2-5, with a weak D call TRBD2 (5 bases). The CDR3 runs to 13 residues. The germline V gene encodes CDR1 GTSNPN and CDR2 SVGIG (reference sequence). The ends were cut back, 4 bases at V and 4 bases at J, with 13 bases in the middle.

The CDR3 region is CASSLDYPNNEQFF. Written as DNA, the CDR3 is TGCGCCAGCAGCTTGGACTATCCTAACAATGAGCAGTTCTTC. This chain uses TRBV5-1 with TRBJ2-1, with D uncertain. V shed 0 bases and J shed 5 bases, with 9 bases lying between them. The CDR3 runs to 14 residues. Germline V lookup: CDR1 SGHRS, CDR2 YFSETQ.

This clone was counted a few times. CDR3 region: CATGTSGRGNEQFF. The DNA for the CDR3 is TGTGCCACCGGGACTAGCGGGAGGGGCAATGAGCAGTTCTTC. The rearrangement links TRBV11-1 to TRBJ2-1; 16 bases are a match to TRBD2. Germline V gives CDR1 SGHAT, CDR2 FQDESV (reference sequence). There are 14 residues in the CDR3. The ends lost 10 bases at V and 6 bases at J; junction bases unmatched: 3.

This CDR3 reads CASSPGDSYEQYF. For the CDR3, the DNA is TGTGCCAGCAGCCCAGGGGACAGCTACGAGCAGTACTTC. J is TRBJ2-7 and V is TRBV11-3; 7 bases align to TRBD1. Germline values: CDR1 SGHNT, CDR2 YENEEA. The CDR3 length is 13 residues. The V gene end was trimmed by 5 bases and the J gene end by 3 bases; junction bases not matched to a gene: 4.

This clone was picked up a small number of times. The chain uses TRBV27 and TRBJ1-1; 7 bases agree with TRBD1. J lost 0 bases, V lost 6 bases, and 10 bases had no gene match. Germline V CDR1 and CDR2: MNHEY, SMNVEV (reference sequence). The CDR3 has 16 residues. The CDR3 reads CASRPNRQGMNTEAFF. For the CDR3, the DNA is TGTGCCAGCAGGCCGAACCGACAGGGAATGAACACTGAAGCTTTCTTT.

This chain uses TRBV19 with TRBJ1-2, with D uncertain. Germline V CDR1 and CDR2: LNHDA, SQIVND (reference sequence). The germline V and J ends were trimmed by 4 bases and 0 bases, with 12 bases remaining between them. The CDR3 runs to 15 residues. CDR3 sequence (DNA): TGTGCCAGTAGTACTCCAGGCAGATCTAACTATGGCTACACCTTC. Encoded protein: CASSTPGRSNYGYTF.

This chain links TRBV28 with TRBJ2-1; no clear D gene. Between the trimmed V and J ends, which lost 5 bases and 10 bases, there was a span of 15 bases. Germline CDR1 MDHEN, CDR2 SYDVKM. The CDR3 has 13 residues. In DNA form, the CDR3 reads TGTGCCAGCAGTCCCGACCGGGTAGGCGAGCAGTTCTTC. Amino acid sequence: CASSPDRVGEQFF.

CDR3: CASSKTSGRYNEQFF. CDR3 bases: TGCGCCAGCAGTAAGACAAGCGGGCGTTACAATGAGCAGTTCTTC. The chain uses TRBV10-1 and TRBJ2-1; the D gene is possibly TRBD2 (6 bases). The CDR3 has 15 residues. The germline CDR1 and CDR2 sequences are WNHNN and SYGVQD (reference sequence). Trimming stripped 5 bases from V and 4 bases from J, with 15 bases between.

This chain links TRBV27 with TRBJ1-2; weak D call: TRBD1 (6 bases). V lost 3 bases and J 4 bases, leaving 12 bases between the germline ends. Germline V gene sequence: CDR1 MNHEY, CDR2 SMNVEV (reference sequence). CDR3 length: 14 amino acids. In DNA form, the CDR3 reads TGTGCCAGCAGTTTTACAGGGAACCCCTATGGCTACACCTTC. This codes for CASSFTGNPYGYTF.

V and J are TRBV27 and TRBJ2-7; a weak D match, TRBD2 (6 bases). Trimming shortened V by 2 bases and J by 4 bases, and 15 bases separated the two germline ends. The CDR3 runs to 15 residues. Germline values: CDR1 MNHEY, CDR2 SMNVEV (reference sequence). The CDR3 nucleotides read TGTGCCAGCAGTTTAGGGCAGGGAGGTTGGTACGAGCAGTACTTC. Its translation is CASSLGQGGWYEQYF.

As regards this clone: A read error may account for a junction end that differs from germline. The chain has TRBV5-6 and TRBJ2-4; 8 bases line up with TRBD2. The CDR3 totals 15 residues. The germline V gene has CDR1 SGHDT and CDR2 YYEEEE. Here the CDR3 DNA reads TGTGCCAGCAGCGCAACTGGACTAGCCCAAAACATTCAGTACTTC. It codes for CASSATGLAQNIQYF.

This clone occurred a few times. The chain joins TRBV14 to TRBJ2-5, with 10 bases that match TRBD1. The germline V gene has CDR1 SGHDN and CDR2 FVKESK. J was trimmed by 5 bases and V by 4 bases; bases with no gene match: 4. CDR3 length equals 14 residues. CDR3 nucleotides: TGTGCCAGCAGCCGGGACAGGGGTCGTGAGACCCAGTACTTC. Its protein is CASSRDRGRETQYF. Variable domain in full (rest from reference TRBV14 and TRBJ2-5): EAGVTQFPSHSVIEKGQTVTLRCDPISGHDNLYWYRRVMGKEIKFLLHFVKESKQDESGMPNNRFLAERTGGTYSTLKVQPAELEDSGVYFCASSRDRGRETQYFGPGTRLLVL.

The chain combines TRBV5-6 with TRBJ1-4, with D perhaps TRBD1 (6 bases). This CDR3 region has 14 residues. V was shortened by 4 bases and J by 7 bases, with 14 bases between the two germline ends. Germline assignment: CDR1 SGHDT and CDR2 YYEEEE. The CDR3 is CASSPTGIGEKLFF. Here the CDR3 DNA reads TGTGCCAGCAGCCCTACAGGGATTGGTGAAAAACTGTTTTTT.

The chain links TRBV10-1 to TRBJ2-2; TRBD2 matches 9 bases. Germline V CDR1 and CDR2: WNHNN, SYGVQD (reference sequence). The CDR3 consists of 15 residues. Trimming at V came to 3 bases and at J to 7 bases, leaving 6 bases not matched to a gene. The CDR3 spells CASSDSGRGGGELFF. The CDR3 nucleotides are TGCGCCAGCAGTGATAGCGGGAGAGGCGGCGGGGAGCTGTTTTTT.

This clone occurred many times. CDR3: CASRRDGNTGELFF. The CDR3 nucleotides read TGCGCCAGCAGGCGGGACGGGAACACCGGGGAGCTGTTTTTT. The chain uses TRBV10-1 and TRBJ2-2; perhaps TRBD2 as D (6 bases). Trimming removed 6 bases at V and 1 base at J, with 9 bases between. The CDR3 is 14 residues long. From germline, CDR1 is WNHNN and CDR2 SYGVQD (reference sequence).

The CDR3 DNA reads as TGTGCCAGCAGGGGGGCCAGTTCCTACGAGCAGTACTTC. Encoded protein: CASRGASSYEQYF. The V gene is TRBV28, the J gene TRBJ2-7; a possible D gene is TRBD1 (6 bases). Germline V CDR1 and CDR2: MDHEN, SYDVKM. There are 13 residues in the CDR3. V was trimmed by 6 bases and J by 1 base, leaving 10 bases between them.

The chain has TRBV10-3 and TRBJ1-1; D might be TRBD1 (6 bases). V dropped 8 bases and J dropped 1 base, with 17 bases sitting between them. The CDR3 contains 15 residues. Germline V gene data show CDR1 as ENHRY and CDR2 as SYGVKD. The CDR3 here is CAILQDRFWNTEAFF. CDR3 bases: TGTGCCATCCTCCAAGACAGGTTCTGGAACACTGAAGCTTTCTTT.

V and J are TRBV18 and TRBJ2-7; a possible D gene is TRBD1 (6 bases). V was clipped by 2 bases and J by 5 bases, with 16 bases between them. This CDR3 is built from 15 residues. From germline, CDR1 is KGHSH and CDR2 LQKENI. In DNA, the CDR3 is TGTGCCAGCTCACCATTAGTCACAGGGTCACACGAGCAGTACTTC. Amino acids: CASSPLVTGSHEQYF.

This clone was picked up a small number of times. J is TRBJ1-1 and V is TRBV6-6; the match to TRBD1 covers 7 bases. In germline, CDR1 is MNHNY, CDR2 SVGAGI (reference sequence). V lost 2 bases, J lost 6 bases, and 12 bases stayed unmatched. CDR3 length equals 16 residues. The CDR3 coding sequence is TGTGCCAGCAGTTACCCGTCCTTAGGGGGCCGGTCTGAAGCTTTCTTT. Protein sequence: CASSYPSLGGRSEAFF.

The J gene is TRBJ1-1, the V gene TRBV18; TRBD1 aligns across 8 bases. The junction had 4 bases not matched to a gene; V was cut back by 1 base and J by 6 bases. This CDR3 is 14 amino acids long. Germline CDR1 and CDR2: KGHSH and LQKENI. The CDR3 DNA is TGTGCCAGCTCACCACAGCGGACAGGGTCTGAAGCTTTCTTT. Amino acid sequence: CASSPQRTGSEAFF. The complete variable domain, with remaining parts taken from reference TRBV18 and TRBJ1-1, reads NAGVMQNPRHLVRRRGQEARLRCSPMKGHSHVYWYRQLPEEGLKFMVYLQKENIIDESGMPKERFSAEFPKEGPSILRIQQVVRGDSAAYFCASSPQRTGSEAFFGQGTRLTVV.